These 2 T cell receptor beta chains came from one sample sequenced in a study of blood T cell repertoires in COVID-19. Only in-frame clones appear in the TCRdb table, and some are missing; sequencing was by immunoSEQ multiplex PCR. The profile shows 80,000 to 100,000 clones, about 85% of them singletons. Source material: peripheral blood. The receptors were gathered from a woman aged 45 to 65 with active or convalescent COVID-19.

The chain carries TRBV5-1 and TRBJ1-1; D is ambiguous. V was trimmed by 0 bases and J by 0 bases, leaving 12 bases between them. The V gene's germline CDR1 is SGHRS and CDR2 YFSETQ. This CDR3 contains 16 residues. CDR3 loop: CASSLANSFMNTEAFF. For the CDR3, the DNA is TGCGCCAGCAGCTTGGCAAATAGTTTCATGAACACTGAAGCTTTCTTT.

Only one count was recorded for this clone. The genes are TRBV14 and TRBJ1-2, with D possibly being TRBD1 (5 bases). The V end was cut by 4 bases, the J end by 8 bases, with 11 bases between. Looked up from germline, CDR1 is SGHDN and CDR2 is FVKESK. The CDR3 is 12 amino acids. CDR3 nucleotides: TGTGCCAGCAGCCGACAAAGACAGGGCTACACCTTC. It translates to CASSRQRQGYTF.